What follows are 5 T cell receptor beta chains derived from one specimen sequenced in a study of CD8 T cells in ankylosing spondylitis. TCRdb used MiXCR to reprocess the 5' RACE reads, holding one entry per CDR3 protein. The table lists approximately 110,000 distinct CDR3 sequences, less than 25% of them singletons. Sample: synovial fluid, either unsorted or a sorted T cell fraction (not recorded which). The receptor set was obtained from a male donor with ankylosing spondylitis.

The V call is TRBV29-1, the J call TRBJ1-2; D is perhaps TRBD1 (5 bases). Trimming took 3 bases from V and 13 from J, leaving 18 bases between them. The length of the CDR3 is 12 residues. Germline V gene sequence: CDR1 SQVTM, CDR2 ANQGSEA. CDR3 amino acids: CSVEEGRDSATF. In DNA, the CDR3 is TGCAGCGTTGAGGAGGGGAGGGACTCGGCCACCTTC. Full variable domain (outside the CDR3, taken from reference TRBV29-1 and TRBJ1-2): SAVISQKPSRDICQRGTSLTIQCQVDSQVTMMFWYRQQPGQSLTLIATANQGSEATYESGFVIDKFPISRPNLTFSTLTVSNMSPEDSSIYLCSVEEGRDSATFGSGTRLTVV.

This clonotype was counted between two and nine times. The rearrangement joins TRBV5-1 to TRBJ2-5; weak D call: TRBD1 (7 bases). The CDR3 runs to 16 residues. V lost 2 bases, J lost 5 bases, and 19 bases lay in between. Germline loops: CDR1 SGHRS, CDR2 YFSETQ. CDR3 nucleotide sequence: TGCGCCAGCAGCTTACTCGGAGGGGGCTTAGAGGAGACCCAGTACTTC. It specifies CASSLLGGGLEETQYF.

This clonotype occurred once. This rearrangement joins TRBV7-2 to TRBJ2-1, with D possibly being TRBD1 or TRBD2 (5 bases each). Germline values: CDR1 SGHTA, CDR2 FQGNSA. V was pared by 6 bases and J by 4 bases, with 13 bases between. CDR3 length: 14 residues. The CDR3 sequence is CASRGEPSYNEQFF. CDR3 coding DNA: TGTGCCAGCAGGGGGGAGCCGTCGTACAATGAGCAGTTCTTC.

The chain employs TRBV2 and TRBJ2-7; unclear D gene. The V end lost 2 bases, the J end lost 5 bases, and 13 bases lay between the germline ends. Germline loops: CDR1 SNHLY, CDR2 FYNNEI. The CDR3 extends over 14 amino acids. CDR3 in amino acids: CASSERIRRDEQYV. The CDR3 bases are TGTGCCAGCAGTGAACGGATTCGAAGAGACGAGCAGTACGTC.

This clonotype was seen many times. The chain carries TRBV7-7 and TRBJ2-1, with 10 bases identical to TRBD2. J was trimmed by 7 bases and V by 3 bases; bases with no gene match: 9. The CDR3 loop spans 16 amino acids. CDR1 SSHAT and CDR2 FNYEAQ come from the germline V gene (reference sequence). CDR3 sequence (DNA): TGTGCCAGCAGCTTTCAGCGGGAGGGCCGAGTGAATGAGCAGTTCTTC. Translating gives CASSFQREGRVNEQFF.